What follows is one T cell receptor beta chain and its context. Its antigen is currently unknown. Other DNA variants within this sample encode the same CDR3. Sequencing was performed with immunoSEQ multiplex PCR; in TCRdb, only in-frame clones are kept and a portion is missing. The sample lists 20,000 to 30,000 clones, about nine tenths occurring once. The record originates from a study of naive CD8 T cells in extremely preterm neonates. Study-wide points: Compared with older groups, preterm CDR3s were shorter, with fewer N additions and less trimming.

V was trimmed by 0 bases and J by 0 bases, leaving 2 bases between them. The CDR3 has 13 residues. Germline lookup yields CDR1 SGDLS and CDR2 YYNGEE. Extremely preterm deliveries at roughly 23-27 weeks of gestation provided the preterm samples. The gene calls are TRBV9 and TRBJ2-3; D call uncertain. This receptor was taken from a boy who was born preterm. Specimen: naive CD8+ T cells from cord blood. The CDR3 DNA follows: TGTGCCAGCAGCGTAGTCAGCACAGATACGCAGTATTTT. Translated, it gives CASSVVSTDTQYF.